This entry describes one TCR beta chain. This entry belongs to a study of blood T cell repertoires in COVID-19. Study in general: COVID-19 samples, acute and convalescent, were from the United States, Italy and Spain.

Method: immunoSEQ multiplex PCR; TCRdb's copy keeps in-frame clones and lacks some. The sample records a few hundred thousand clones, around 85% being singletons. Seattle enrolled patients during active infection and tracked them longitudinally. Per germline, CDR1 SGDLS and CDR2 YYNGEE. This CDR3 comprises 15 residues. V lost 4 bases to trimming and J lost 8 bases; unmatched junction nucleotides: 9. The sequenced sample was peripheral blood. This chain connects TRBV9 to TRBJ1-4; 9 bases align to TRBD1. This sequence originates from a human donor with COVID-19, enrolled during active disease. The donor label of this sample is uncertain. The CDR3 nucleotides read TGTGCCAGCAGCTCCCGACAGGGGGAGGCCGAAAAACTGTTTTTT. The encoded protein is CASSSRQGEAEKLFF.